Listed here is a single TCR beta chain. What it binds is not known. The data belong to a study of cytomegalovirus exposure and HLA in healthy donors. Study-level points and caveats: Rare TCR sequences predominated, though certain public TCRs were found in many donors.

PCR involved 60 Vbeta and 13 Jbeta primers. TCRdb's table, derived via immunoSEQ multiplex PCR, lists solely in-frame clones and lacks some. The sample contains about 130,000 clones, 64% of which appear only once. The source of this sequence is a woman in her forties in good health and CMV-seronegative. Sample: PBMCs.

The DNA for the CDR3 is TGTGCCAGCAGTTTAACCCAGGACAGGGGGTTGACACCCCTCCACTTT. Protein: CASSLTQDRGLTPLHF. V is TRBV27 and J is TRBJ1-6; 10 bases align to TRBD1. The CDR3 is 16 amino acids. Losses at the gene ends were 2 bases for V and 11 bases for J; bases not matched to a gene: 9. Per germline, CDR1 MNHEY and CDR2 SMNVEV (reference sequence).